These 10 T cell receptor beta chains originate from one sample sequenced in a study of shared clonotypes between healthy human individuals. The method was immunoSEQ multiplex PCR; TCRdb's version includes in-frame clones alone and lacks a portion of them. The data show about 2 million clones, 90% to 95% seen once. The source material was naive CD4+ T cells sorted from blood. Indicated subset: CD45RA+ positively selected. Source of these receptors: a man in his late teens or twenties in good health.

The rearrangement links TRBV9 to TRBJ2-2; the D gene is possibly TRBD1 (6 bases). Germline-derived CDR1 and CDR2 are SGDLS and YYNGEE. The CDR3 is made up of 15 amino acids. V was shortened by 1 base and J by 2 bases, with 9 bases between the two germline ends. The CDR3 region is CASSVTGSNTGELFF. CDR3 coding DNA: TGTGCCAGCAGCGTAACAGGGTCTAACACCGGGGAGCTGTTTTTT.

Note on this clone: At one end, the junction sequence differs from germline, possibly due to a read error. V gene TRBV7-7 combines with J gene TRBJ2-2; TRBD1 aligns across 9 bases. The CDR3 runs to 13 residues. The germline CDR1 and CDR2 sequences are SSHAT and FNYEAQ (reference sequence). Here the CDR3 DNA reads TGTGCTAGCAGCTGGGACAGGGCCGGGGAGCTGTTTTTT. Translated: CASSWDRAGELFF.

This clone was counted a single time. V is TRBV5-6 and J is TRBJ2-7, with 7 bases matching TRBD2. The V and J ends lost 1 base and 1 base, in that order; junction bases with no gene match: 5. The CDR3 sequence is 15 residues long. Looked up from germline, CDR1 is SGHDT and CDR2 is YYEEEE. The CDR3 DNA follows: TGTGCCAGCAGCTTGTTGGGAGGGCAGTCCTACGAGCAGTACTTC. Amino acid sequence: CASSLLGGQSYEQYF.

The chain links TRBV18 to TRBJ2-7; TRBD2 aligns across 13 bases. The V and J ends lost 5 bases and 4 bases, in that order; junction bases with no gene match: 5. CDR3 length: 15 amino acids. Germline V gene data show CDR1 as KGHSH and CDR2 as LQKENI. Here the CDR3 DNA reads TGTGCCAGCTCAAGACCGGGACTAGCGGGATACGAGCAGTACTTC. It codes for CASSRPGLAGYEQYF.

The chain carries TRBV6-5 and TRBJ1-1; D gene uncertain. The germline CDR1 and CDR2 sequences are MNHEY and SVGAGI. V lost 5 bases and J 0 bases, leaving 7 bases between the germline ends. The CDR3 extends over 13 amino acids. CDR3 residues: CASSGSLNTEAFF. The CDR3 DNA reads TGTGCCAGCAGTGGAAGCCTGAACACTGAAGCTTTCTTT.

The chain joins TRBV11-3 to TRBJ2-7, with D perhaps being TRBD1 or TRBD2 (6 bases each). The CDR3 contains 12 residues. Trimming shortened V by 10 bases and J by 3 bases, and 13 bases separated the two germline ends. The germline V gene has CDR1 SGHNT and CDR2 YENEEA. Here the CDR3 reads CATPGGNYEQYF. CDR3 nucleotides: TGTGCCACGCCCGGGGGCAACTACGAGCAGTACTTC.

This chain links TRBV27 with TRBJ1-5; a possible D gene is TRBD1 (6 bases). V was cut by 6 bases and J by 3 bases, with 15 bases left in between. Germline V gives CDR1 MNHEY, CDR2 SMNVEV (reference sequence). The CDR3 consists of 15 residues. The CDR3 sequence: CASSRGRGDNQPQHF. Written as DNA, the CDR3 is TGTGCCAGCAGCAGAGGCAGGGGAGACAATCAGCCCCAGCATTTT.

This clone was observed once. CDR3 residues: CASSERAGGNEKLFF. CDR3 bases: TGTGCCAGCAGTGAAAGGGCAGGGGGCAATGAAAAACTGTTTTTT. The rearrangement uses TRBV25-1 and TRBJ1-4; 8 bases line up with TRBD1. V lost 2 bases, J lost 5 bases, and 4 bases stayed unmatched. Germline V gene lookup returns CDR1 MGHDK and CDR2 SYGVNS. CDR3 length equals 15 residues.

In its sample, this clone was seen once. V gene TRBV6-1 combines with J gene TRBJ2-7, with no clear D. V gave up 6 bases and J gave up 4 bases, with 16 bases separating them. Germline V gene lookup returns CDR1 MNHNS and CDR2 SASEGT. The CDR3 runs 14 residues. CDR3 loop: CASRVGQILYEQYF. The CDR3, as DNA: TGTGCCAGCAGGGTGGGTCAGATTCTATACGAGCAGTACTTC.

V and J are TRBV30 and TRBJ1-2, with 9 bases fitting TRBD1. In germline, CDR1 is GTSNPN, CDR2 SVGIG (reference sequence). CDR3 length: 12 residues. The junction had 5 bases not matched to a gene; V was cut back by 5 bases and J by 7 bases. CDR3 protein: CAWGDREAGYTF. Written as DNA, the CDR3 is TGTGCCTGGGGGGACAGGGAGGCTGGCTACACCTTC.